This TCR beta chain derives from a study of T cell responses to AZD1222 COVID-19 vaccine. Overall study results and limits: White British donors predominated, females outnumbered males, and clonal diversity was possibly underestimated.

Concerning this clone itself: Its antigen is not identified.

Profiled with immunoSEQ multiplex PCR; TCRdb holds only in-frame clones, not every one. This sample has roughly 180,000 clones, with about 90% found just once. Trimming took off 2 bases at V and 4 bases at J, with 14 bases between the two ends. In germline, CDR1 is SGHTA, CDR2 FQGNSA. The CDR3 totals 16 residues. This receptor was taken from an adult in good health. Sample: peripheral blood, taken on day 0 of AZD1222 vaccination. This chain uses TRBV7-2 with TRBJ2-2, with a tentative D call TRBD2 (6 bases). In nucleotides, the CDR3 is TGTGCCAGCAGCTTACGCCGGAGGGACCGCACCGGGGAGCTGTTTTTT. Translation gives CASSLRRRDRTGELFF.